These T cell receptor beta chains were read from a single sample in a study of cytomegalovirus exposure and HLA in healthy donors. The assay was immunoSEQ multiplex PCR, and TCRdb's table has in-frame clones only and misses some. The sample lists roughly 200,000 clones, 65% to 80% occurring once. Sequencing input: PBMCs. The receptors stem from a middle-aged woman in good health and CMV-seronegative. Each CDR3 is given with its conserved first and last residue. Fields, in order: J gene, clone size, V gene, D gene, CDR3 DNA, CDR3 protein. D genes are given only for firm matches. Size is stated for part of the rows, as once, few or many counts, or as a class when the clone is expanded.

j_call: TRBJ1-1; clone_size: .; v_call: TRBV7-6; d_call: TRBD1; cdr3_nt: TGTGCCAGCAGCCCGAGGGACAGGGGAAGTCCCAAAAGCCGATACACTGAAGCTTTCTTT; cdr3_aa: CASSPRDRGSPKSRYTEAFF
j_call: TRBJ2-2; clone_size: .; v_call: TRBV10-3; d_call: .; cdr3_nt: TGTGCCATCAGTCTTCAGGTAGAGCTACCCGGGGAGCTGTTTTTT; cdr3_aa: CAISLQVELPGELFF
j_call: TRBJ2-3; clone_size: .; v_call: TRBV30; d_call: .; cdr3_nt: TGTGCCTGGAGCCTGGGAGCAGATACGCAGTATTTT; cdr3_aa: CAWSLGADTQYF
j_call: TRBJ2-1; clone_size: .; v_call: TRBV6-6; d_call: TRBD2; cdr3_nt: TGTGCCAGCAGTGACGTTAGCGGGAGGGCCGGTGAGCAGTTCTTC; cdr3_aa: CASSDVSGRAGEQFF
j_call: TRBJ1-6; clone_size: few; v_call: TRBV6-6; d_call: TRBD1; cdr3_nt: TGTGCCAGCAGTCCCATACAGGGGGCCTCGGCACCCCTCCACTTT; cdr3_aa: CASSPIQGASAPLHF
j_call: TRBJ2-4; clone_size: .; v_call: TRBV11-2; d_call: .; cdr3_nt: TGTGCCAGCAGCTTGCCGTTTAGGGGGGGGAAAAACATTCAGTACTTC; cdr3_aa: CASSLPFRGGKNIQYF
j_call: TRBJ2-1; clone_size: .; v_call: TRBV6-5; d_call: TRBD1; cdr3_nt: TGTGCCAGCAGAGGCCGGGACAGGGGGTGGCAAGAGCAGTTCTTC; cdr3_aa: CASRGRDRGWQEQFF
j_call: TRBJ1-2; clone_size: .; v_call: TRBV5-4; d_call: TRBD1; cdr3_nt: TGTGCCGTAGGGACAGGAGCCACGAAAGGAGGCTACACCTTC; cdr3_aa: CAVGTGATKGGYTF
j_call: TRBJ1-6; clone_size: .; v_call: TRBV19; d_call: TRBD1; cdr3_nt: TGTGCCAGTAGGCCTCCGGGACAGGGGACTTCACCCCTCCACTTT; cdr3_aa: CASRPPGQGTSPLHF
j_call: TRBJ1-2; clone_size: .; v_call: TRBV7-8; d_call: .; cdr3_nt: TGTGCCAGCAGCTCGGACAGTTACTTTTATGGCTACACCTTC; cdr3_aa: CASSSDSYFYGYTF
j_call: TRBJ2-3; clone_size: .; v_call: TRBV7-7; d_call: TRBD2; cdr3_nt: TGTGCTAGCAGCTGCCGAATAGCGGGAGATACTAGCACAGATACGCAGTATTTT; cdr3_aa: CASSCRIAGDTSTDTQYF
j_call: TRBJ1-1; clone_size: .; v_call: TRBV7-6; d_call: .; cdr3_nt: TGTGCCAGCAGCTTGATTCTCGGTGAAGCTTTCTTT; cdr3_aa: CASSLILGEAFF
j_call: TRBJ2-1; clone_size: .; v_call: TRBV7-8; d_call: .; cdr3_nt: TGTGCCAGCAGCTTAGCGGGGAGAAACTACAATGAGCAGTTCTTC; cdr3_aa: CASSLAGRNYNEQFF
j_call: TRBJ2-5; clone_size: .; v_call: TRBV7-9; d_call: .; cdr3_nt: TGTGCCAGCAGCTTGAGGCCCTCCCAAGAGACCCAGTACTTC; cdr3_aa: CASSLRPSQETQYF
j_call: TRBJ2-3; clone_size: .; v_call: TRBV7-6; d_call: .; cdr3_nt: TGTGCCAGCAGCTTAGCTCCTAGCGCTACAATTACAGATACGCAGTATTTT; cdr3_aa: CASSLAPSATITDTQYF
j_call: TRBJ2-3; clone_size: .; v_call: TRBV6-4; d_call: TRBD2; cdr3_nt: TGTGCCAGCAGGGGACTAGCGGGGACCACAGATACGCAGTATTTT; cdr3_aa: CASRGLAGTTDTQYF
j_call: TRBJ1-6; clone_size: .; v_call: TRBV29-1; d_call: TRBD1; cdr3_nt: TGCAGCGCCGGGGACAGCAATTCACCCCTCCACTTT; cdr3_aa: CSAGDSNSPLHF
j_call: TRBJ2-1; clone_size: few; v_call: TRBV29-1; d_call: TRBD2; cdr3_nt: TGCAGCGTTGTGCGGGGTAGCGGGGGTACGCGCCGATATGAGCAGTTCTTC; cdr3_aa: CSVVRGSGGTRRYEQFF
j_call: TRBJ1-2; clone_size: .; v_call: TRBV9; d_call: .; cdr3_nt: TGTGCCAGCAGCCTCCTCCCGGACAGCGATAACTATGGCTACACCTTC; cdr3_aa: CASSLLPDSDNYGYTF
j_call: TRBJ2-1; clone_size: .; v_call: TRBV2; d_call: TRBD2; cdr3_nt: TGTGCCAGCACTCCGAGGACTAGCGGGGGTCTCCGTGAGCAGTTCTTC; cdr3_aa: CASTPRTSGGLREQFF
j_call: TRBJ1-5; clone_size: few; v_call: TRBV19; d_call: TRBD1; cdr3_nt: TGTGCCAGTAGCTCTCAACAGGGGCATCAGCCCCAGCATTTT; cdr3_aa: CASSSQQGHQPQHF
j_call: TRBJ2-4; clone_size: .; v_call: TRBV7-9; d_call: TRBD1; cdr3_nt: TGTGCCAGCAGCTTATCGACAGGGTATGGAAACATTCAGTACTTC; cdr3_aa: CASSLSTGYGNIQYF
j_call: TRBJ2-5; clone_size: .; v_call: TRBV4-3; d_call: .; cdr3_nt: TGCGCCAGCAGCCAAGATAGAGGAGGGCCGGGCGAGACCCAGTACTTC; cdr3_aa: CASSQDRGGPGETQYF
j_call: TRBJ1-4; clone_size: .; v_call: TRBV6-5; d_call: .; cdr3_nt: TGTGCCAGCAGTTACTCACAGCTAAATGAAAAACTGTTTTTT; cdr3_aa: CASSYSQLNEKLFF
j_call: TRBJ1-5; clone_size: .; v_call: TRBV19; d_call: .; cdr3_nt: TGTGCCAGTACGAGGGAAAGCAATCAGCCCCAGCATTTT; cdr3_aa: CASTRESNQPQHF
j_call: TRBJ1-1; clone_size: .; v_call: TRBV6-4; d_call: TRBD1; cdr3_nt: TGTGCCAGCAGTGAGCAACCGGGACAGTTCAACACTGAAGCTTTCTTT; cdr3_aa: CASSEQPGQFNTEAFF
j_call: TRBJ1-5; clone_size: .; v_call: TRBV28; d_call: TRBD1; cdr3_nt: TGTGCCAGCAGCTTGACAGGGAGCCACGAGAAGCCCCAGCATTTT; cdr3_aa: CASSLTGSHEKPQHF
j_call: TRBJ2-5; clone_size: .; v_call: TRBV30; d_call: .; cdr3_nt: TGTGCCTGGAGCCGGGGGGCCCGAGAGACCCAGTACTTC; cdr3_aa: CAWSRGARETQYF
j_call: TRBJ2-3; clone_size: .; v_call: TRBV29-1; d_call: TRBD2; cdr3_nt: TGCAGCGTTGAAGGGCTAGCGGGAGTTCGGGATACGCAGTATTTT; cdr3_aa: CSVEGLAGVRDTQYF
j_call: TRBJ1-5; clone_size: .; v_call: TRBV27; d_call: .; cdr3_nt: TGTGCCAGCAGTGACCTGGGACGGGGGAATCAGCCCCAGCATTTT; cdr3_aa: CASSDLGRGNQPQHF
j_call: TRBJ2-7; clone_size: .; v_call: TRBV19; d_call: .; cdr3_nt: TGTGCCAGTAGGGCAGGGGGAGGCGAGCAGTACTTC; cdr3_aa: CASRAGGGEQYF
j_call: TRBJ1-6; clone_size: .; v_call: TRBV27; d_call: .; cdr3_nt: TGTGCCAGCGCTACAGGGTCCTATAATTCACCCCTCCACTTT; cdr3_aa: CASATGSYNSPLHF
j_call: TRBJ1-5; clone_size: .; v_call: TRBV19; d_call: .; cdr3_nt: TGTGCCAGTAGTACCCTACCCAAGCAGCCCCAGCATTTT; cdr3_aa: CASSTLPKQPQHF
j_call: TRBJ1-2; clone_size: .; v_call: TRBV29-1; d_call: .; cdr3_nt: TGCACCACACTCCAGGGTTATGGCTACACCTTC; cdr3_aa: CTTLQGYGYTF
j_call: TRBJ2-7; clone_size: .; v_call: TRBV5-1; d_call: .; cdr3_nt: TGCGCCAGCAGCTTGGGGGGCGGACCCTACGAGCAGTACTTC; cdr3_aa: CASSLGGGPYEQYF
j_call: TRBJ1-2; clone_size: few; v_call: TRBV5-6; d_call: .; cdr3_nt: TGTGCCAGCAGCCAAGACAGCTATGGCTACACCTTC; cdr3_aa: CASSQDSYGYTF
j_call: TRBJ2-7; clone_size: once; v_call: TRBV5-1; d_call: .; cdr3_nt: TGCGCCAGCAGCCTAGACAGATACGAGCAGTACTTC; cdr3_aa: CASSLDRYEQYF
j_call: TRBJ1-5; clone_size: .; v_call: TRBV7-2; d_call: TRBD1; cdr3_nt: TGTGCCAGCAGCATGGACAGGAAACAGCCCCAGCATTTT; cdr3_aa: CASSMDRKQPQHF
j_call: TRBJ1-6; clone_size: .; v_call: TRBV5-1; d_call: .; cdr3_nt: TGCGCCAGCAGCCTCACTGCAGGGTTAAGTAATTCACCCCTCCACTTT; cdr3_aa: CASSLTAGLSNSPLHF
j_call: TRBJ1-5; clone_size: .; v_call: TRBV29-1; d_call: TRBD1; cdr3_nt: TGCAGCGCATCGACAGGGTCCCATCAGCCCCAGCATTTT; cdr3_aa: CSASTGSHQPQHF
j_call: TRBJ1-2; clone_size: .; v_call: TRBV28; d_call: TRBD1; cdr3_nt: TGTGCCAGCAGTCCCGGGACAGTATATGGCTACACCTTC; cdr3_aa: CASSPGTVYGYTF
j_call: TRBJ1-5; clone_size: few; v_call: TRBV15; d_call: .; cdr3_nt: TGTGCCACCAGCAGAGATGAGCCAACAGGATACAATCAGCCCCAGCATTTT; cdr3_aa: CATSRDEPTGYNQPQHF
j_call: TRBJ1-1; clone_size: .; v_call: TRBV6-5; d_call: .; cdr3_nt: TGTGCCAGCAGTCAGGGAAGTTTGGCTTTCTTT; cdr3_aa: CASSQGSLAFF
j_call: TRBJ1-5; clone_size: .; v_call: TRBV7-2; d_call: .; cdr3_nt: TGTGCCAGCAGCTTAATGAGTACCCAGCCCCAGCATTTT; cdr3_aa: CASSLMSTQPQHF
j_call: TRBJ2-3; clone_size: .; v_call: TRBV10-1; d_call: TRBD2; cdr3_nt: TGCGCCAGCAGTGCGCGGCTAGCGGGGGATACGCAGTATTTT; cdr3_aa: CASSARLAGDTQYF
j_call: TRBJ1-1; clone_size: .; v_call: TRBV10-3; d_call: .; cdr3_nt: TGTGCCATCGTGGACAGTCCGAACACTGAAGCTTTCTTT; cdr3_aa: CAIVDSPNTEAFF
j_call: TRBJ1-6; clone_size: .; v_call: TRBV27; d_call: .; cdr3_nt: TGTGCCAGCAGGGGAGTGTCCTCCTATAATTCACCCCTCCACTTT; cdr3_aa: CASRGVSSYNSPLHF
j_call: TRBJ1-5; clone_size: .; v_call: TRBV15; d_call: .; cdr3_nt: TGTGCCACCAGCGGGGGGGGGAGCAATCAGCCCCAGCATTTT; cdr3_aa: CATSGGGSNQPQHF
j_call: TRBJ2-5; clone_size: .; v_call: TRBV7-2; d_call: .; cdr3_nt: TGTGCCAGCAGCTCTATGGGACTTCAAGAGACCCAGTACTTC; cdr3_aa: CASSSMGLQETQYF
j_call: TRBJ1-6; clone_size: .; v_call: TRBV5-4; d_call: TRBD1; cdr3_nt: TGTGCCAGCAGGAACGACAGGGGTAATTCACCCCTCCACTTT; cdr3_aa: CASRNDRGNSPLHF
j_call: TRBJ2-7; clone_size: .; v_call: TRBV5-4; d_call: .; cdr3_nt: TGTGCCAGCAGCTTGTCACAGAGCTACGAGCAGTACTTC; cdr3_aa: CASSLSQSYEQYF
j_call: TRBJ1-2; clone_size: .; v_call: TRBV25-1; d_call: TRBD1; cdr3_nt: TGTGCCAGCAGTGAAGGGACAGGGACAGGCTACACCTTC; cdr3_aa: CASSEGTGTGYTF
j_call: TRBJ2-3; clone_size: .; v_call: TRBV6-1; d_call: TRBD1; cdr3_nt: TGTGCCAGCAGTGAAGGGAACAGGGGGCTGGATACGCAGTATTTT; cdr3_aa: CASSEGNRGLDTQYF
j_call: TRBJ1-2; clone_size: .; v_call: TRBV5-4; d_call: .; cdr3_nt: TGTGCCAGCAGCCCGAGGGAGGGCCTTTATGGCTACACCTTC; cdr3_aa: CASSPREGLYGYTF
j_call: TRBJ2-1; clone_size: .; v_call: TRBV6-1; d_call: TRBD2; cdr3_nt: TGTGCCAGGGGGCCGGGAGGGGACAATGAGCAGTTCTTC; cdr3_aa: CARGPGGDNEQFF